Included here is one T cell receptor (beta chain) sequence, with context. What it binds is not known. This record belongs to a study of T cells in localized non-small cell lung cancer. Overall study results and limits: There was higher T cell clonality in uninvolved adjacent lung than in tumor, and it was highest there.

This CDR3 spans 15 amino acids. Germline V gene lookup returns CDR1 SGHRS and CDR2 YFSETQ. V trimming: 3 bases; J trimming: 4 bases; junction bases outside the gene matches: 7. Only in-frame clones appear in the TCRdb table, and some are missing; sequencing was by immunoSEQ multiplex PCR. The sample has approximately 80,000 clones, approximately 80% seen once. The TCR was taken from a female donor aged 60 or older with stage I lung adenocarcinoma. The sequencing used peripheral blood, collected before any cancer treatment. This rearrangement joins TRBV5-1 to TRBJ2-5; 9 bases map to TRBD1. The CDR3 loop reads CASSSLQGAGETQYF. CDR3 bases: TGCGCCAGCAGCTCCCTACAGGGGGCGGGAGAGACCCAGTACTTC.